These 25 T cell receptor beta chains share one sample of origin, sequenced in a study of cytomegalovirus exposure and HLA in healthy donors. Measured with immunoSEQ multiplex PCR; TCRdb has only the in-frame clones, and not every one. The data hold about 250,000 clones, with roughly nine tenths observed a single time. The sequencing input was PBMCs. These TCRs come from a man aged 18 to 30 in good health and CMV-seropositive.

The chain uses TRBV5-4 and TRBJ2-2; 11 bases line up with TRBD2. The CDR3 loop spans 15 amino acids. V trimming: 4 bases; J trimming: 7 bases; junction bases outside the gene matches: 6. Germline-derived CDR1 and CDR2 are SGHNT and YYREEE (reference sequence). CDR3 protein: CASSVTLAGVGELFF. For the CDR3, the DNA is TGTGCCAGCAGCGTGACACTAGCGGGAGTCGGGGAGCTGTTTTTT.

Here the CDR3 DNA reads TGTGCCAGCAGTTTCACAGGGAGAGGGCCTGAAGCTTTCTTT. The encoded protein is CASSFTGRGPEAFF. The rearrangement uses TRBV27 and TRBJ1-1; perhaps TRBD1 as D (6 bases). V gave up 3 bases and J gave up 6 bases, with 14 bases separating them. The CDR3 covers 14 residues. Germline lookup yields CDR1 MNHEY and CDR2 SMNVEV (reference sequence).

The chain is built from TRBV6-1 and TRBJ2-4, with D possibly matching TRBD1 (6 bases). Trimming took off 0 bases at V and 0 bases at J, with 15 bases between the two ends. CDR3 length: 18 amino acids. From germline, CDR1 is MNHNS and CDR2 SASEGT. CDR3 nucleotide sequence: TGTGCCAGCAGTGAAGCGCCTGGACAGCTCTCAGCCAAAAACATTCAGTACTTC. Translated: CASSEAPGQLSAKNIQYF.

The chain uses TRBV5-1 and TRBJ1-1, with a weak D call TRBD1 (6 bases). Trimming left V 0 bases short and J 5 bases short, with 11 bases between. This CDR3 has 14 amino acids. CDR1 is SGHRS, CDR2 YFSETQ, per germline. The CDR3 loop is CASSLVQGGTEAFF. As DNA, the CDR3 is TGCGCCAGCAGCTTGGTACAAGGGGGAACTGAAGCTTTCTTT.

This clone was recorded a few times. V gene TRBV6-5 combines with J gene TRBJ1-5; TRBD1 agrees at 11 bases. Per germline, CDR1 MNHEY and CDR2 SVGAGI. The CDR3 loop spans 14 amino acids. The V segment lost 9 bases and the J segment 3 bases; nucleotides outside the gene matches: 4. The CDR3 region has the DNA TGTGCCAGTAGGGGACAGGGGGTCAATCAGCCCCAGCATTTT. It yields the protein CASRGQGVNQPQHF.

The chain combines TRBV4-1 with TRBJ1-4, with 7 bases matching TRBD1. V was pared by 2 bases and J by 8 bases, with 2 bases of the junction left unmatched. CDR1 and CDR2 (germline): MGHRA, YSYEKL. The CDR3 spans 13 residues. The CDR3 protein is CASSQTGVEKLFF. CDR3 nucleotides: TGCGCCAGCAGCCAAACAGGGGTGGAAAAACTGTTTTTT.

CDR3 DNA sequence: TGTGCCAGCAGTGAACAGGCGGGACGCTACGAGCAGTACTTC. It encodes CASSEQAGRYEQYF. The chain recombines TRBV6-1 with TRBJ2-7; the D gene is possibly TRBD2 (6 bases). CDR1 MNHNS and CDR2 SASEGT come from the germline V gene. The CDR3 length is 14 residues. Trimming shortened V by 2 bases and J by 3 bases, and 11 bases separated the two germline ends.

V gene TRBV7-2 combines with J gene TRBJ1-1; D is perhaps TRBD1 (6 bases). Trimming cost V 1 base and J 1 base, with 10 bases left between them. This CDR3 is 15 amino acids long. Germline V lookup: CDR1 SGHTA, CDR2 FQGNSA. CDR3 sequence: CASSLVGTWNTEAFF. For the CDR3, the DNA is TGTGCCAGCAGCTTAGTGGGGACATGGAACACTGAAGCTTTCTTT.

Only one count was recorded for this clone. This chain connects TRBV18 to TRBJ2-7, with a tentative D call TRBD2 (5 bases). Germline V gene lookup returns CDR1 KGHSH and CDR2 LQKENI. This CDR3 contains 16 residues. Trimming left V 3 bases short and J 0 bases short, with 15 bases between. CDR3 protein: CASSPRTGRSSYEQYF. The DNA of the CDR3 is TGTGCCAGCTCACCCCGGACGGGAAGGAGCTCCTACGAGCAGTACTTC.

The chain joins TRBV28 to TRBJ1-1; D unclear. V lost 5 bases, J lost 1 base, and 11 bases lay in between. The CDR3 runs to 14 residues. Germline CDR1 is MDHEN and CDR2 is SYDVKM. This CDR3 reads CASSGSLRNTEAFF. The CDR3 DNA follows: TGTGCCAGCAGTGGGTCGCTTAGGAACACTGAAGCTTTCTTT.

In DNA form, the CDR3 reads TGTGCCAGCAGCCTATTATGGGGCCTGAACAATGAGCAGTTCTTC. Protein product: CASSLLWGLNNEQFF. The V gene is TRBV7-9, the J gene TRBJ2-1, with D possibly TRBD1 on 5 matching bases. This CDR3 contains 15 residues. Germline CDR1 is SEHNR and CDR2 is FQNEAQ (reference sequence). Trimming shortened V by 5 bases and J by 5 bases, and 16 bases separated the two germline ends.

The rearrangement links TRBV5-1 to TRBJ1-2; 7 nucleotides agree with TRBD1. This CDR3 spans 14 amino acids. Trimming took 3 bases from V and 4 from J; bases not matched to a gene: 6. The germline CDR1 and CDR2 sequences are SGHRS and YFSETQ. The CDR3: CASSSFGTAYGYTF. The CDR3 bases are TGCGCCAGCAGCTCCTTCGGGACAGCCTATGGCTACACCTTC.

The CDR3 reads CASSVFSFSGANVLTF. CDR3 DNA sequence: TGTGCCAGCAGTGTTTTCAGTTTCTCTGGGGCCAACGTCCTGACTTTC. The chain recombines TRBV2 with TRBJ2-6; D uncertain. V was cut by 4 bases and J by 0 bases, with 10 bases left in between. In germline, CDR1 is SNHLY, CDR2 FYNNEI. CDR3 length: 16 amino acids.

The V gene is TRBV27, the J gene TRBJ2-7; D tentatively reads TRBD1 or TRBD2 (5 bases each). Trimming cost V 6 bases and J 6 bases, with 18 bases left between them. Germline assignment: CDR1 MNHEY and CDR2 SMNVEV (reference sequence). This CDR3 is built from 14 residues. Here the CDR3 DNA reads TGTGCCAGCAGGCCTGGGAGAGGGGTGATCGAGCAGTACTTC. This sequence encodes CASRPGRGVIEQYF.

In DNA form, the CDR3 reads TGTGCCAGCAGCCAACCGAACAATGAGCAGTTCTTC. Translating gives CASSQPNNEQFF. V and J are TRBV11-3 and TRBJ2-1; D remains ambiguous. Germline CDR1 is SGHNT and CDR2 is YENEEA. The CDR3 has 12 residues. Deletions cut 5 bases from V and 5 bases from J, with 7 bases between.

CDR3 DNA sequence: TGTGCCAGCAGTTACGGGGATCAAGGGAACTATGGCTACACCTTC. Translation: CASSYGDQGNYGYTF. The V call is TRBV6-5, the J call TRBJ1-2; D gene ambiguous. Germline loops: CDR1 MNHEY, CDR2 SVGAGI. The CDR3 has 15 amino acids. V was pared by 2 bases and J by 2 bases, with 12 bases between.

The CDR3 spells CASSHLAGGTHEQYF. CDR3 sequence (DNA): TGTGCCAGTAGTCATCTAGCGGGAGGGACCCACGAGCAGTACTTC. The rearrangement links TRBV19 to TRBJ2-7; TRBD2 matches at 12 bases. The CDR3 extends over 15 amino acids. From germline, CDR1 is LNHDA and CDR2 SQIVND (reference sequence). V shed 5 bases and J 5 bases; nucleotides not matched to a gene: 7.

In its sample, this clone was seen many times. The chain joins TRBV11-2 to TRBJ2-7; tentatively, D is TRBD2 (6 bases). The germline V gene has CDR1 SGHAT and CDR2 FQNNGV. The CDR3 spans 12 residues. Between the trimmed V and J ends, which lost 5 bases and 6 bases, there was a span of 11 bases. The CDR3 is CASSRTSSEQYF. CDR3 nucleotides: TGTGCCAGCAGCCGAACTAGCTCCGAGCAGTACTTC.

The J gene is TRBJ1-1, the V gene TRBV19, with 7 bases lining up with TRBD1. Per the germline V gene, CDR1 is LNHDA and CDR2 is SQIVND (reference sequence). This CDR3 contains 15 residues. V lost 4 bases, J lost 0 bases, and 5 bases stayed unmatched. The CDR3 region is CASSTLQGMNTEAFF. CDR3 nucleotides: TGTGCCAGTAGTACCTTACAGGGGATGAACACTGAAGCTTTCTTT.

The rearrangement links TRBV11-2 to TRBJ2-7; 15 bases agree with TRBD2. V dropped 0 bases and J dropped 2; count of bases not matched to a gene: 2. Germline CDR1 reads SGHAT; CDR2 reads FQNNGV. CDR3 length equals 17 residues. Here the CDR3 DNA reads TGTGCCAGCAGCTTAGAGGGACTAGCGGGAGGCACCTACGAGCAGTACTTC. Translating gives CASSLEGLAGGTYEQYF.

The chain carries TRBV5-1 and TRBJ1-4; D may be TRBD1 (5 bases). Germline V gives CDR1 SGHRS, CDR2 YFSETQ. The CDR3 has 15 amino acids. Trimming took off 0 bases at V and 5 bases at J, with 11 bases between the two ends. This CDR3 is CASSLGETANEKLFF. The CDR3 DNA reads TGCGCCAGCAGCTTGGGGGAGACAGCAAATGAAAAACTGTTTTTT.

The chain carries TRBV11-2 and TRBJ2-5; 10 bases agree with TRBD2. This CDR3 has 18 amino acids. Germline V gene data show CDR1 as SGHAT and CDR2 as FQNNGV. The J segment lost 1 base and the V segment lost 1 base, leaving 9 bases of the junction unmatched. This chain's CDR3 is CASSLAPPASGSQETQYF. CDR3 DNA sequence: TGTGCCAGCAGCTTAGCACCCCCGGCTAGCGGGAGCCAAGAGACCCAGTACTTC.

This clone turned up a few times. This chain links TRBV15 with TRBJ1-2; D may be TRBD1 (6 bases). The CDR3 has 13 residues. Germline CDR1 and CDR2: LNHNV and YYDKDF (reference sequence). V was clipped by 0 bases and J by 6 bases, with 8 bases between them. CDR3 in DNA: TGTGCCACCAGCAGAGACTCAGGGGATGGCTACACCTTC. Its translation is CATSRDSGDGYTF.

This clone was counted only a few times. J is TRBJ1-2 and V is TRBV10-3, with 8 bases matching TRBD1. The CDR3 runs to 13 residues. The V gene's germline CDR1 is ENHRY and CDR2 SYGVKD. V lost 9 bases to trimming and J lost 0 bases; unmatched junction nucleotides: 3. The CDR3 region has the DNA TGTGCCATGACACAGGGGGCTAACTATGGCTACACCTTC. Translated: CAMTQGANYGYTF.

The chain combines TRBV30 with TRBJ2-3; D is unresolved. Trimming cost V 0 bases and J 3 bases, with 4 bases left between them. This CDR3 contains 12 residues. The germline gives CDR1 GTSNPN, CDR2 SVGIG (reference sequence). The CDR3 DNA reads TGTGCCTGGAGTGTACAAACAGATACGCAGTATTTT. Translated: CAWSVQTDTQYF.